This T cell receptor beta chain originates from a study of blood T cell repertoires in COVID-19. Assay used: immunoSEQ multiplex PCR; TCRdb lists only in-frame clones, some missing. This sample has 450,000 or so clones; 90% occur once, and the top ten carry about 0.6%. The CDR3 extends over 12 amino acids. The V gene lost 8 bases and the J gene lost 3 bases, with 10 bases spanning the gap. Germline V gene lookup returns CDR1 MNHEY and CDR2 SMNVEV (reference sequence). Participants came from roughly 24 US areas, aged about 18 to 89 years. Assignments of participants to cohorts depended upon their own reported clinical history.

The source of this sequence is a young man who had recovered from COVID-19. The chain joins TRBV27 to TRBJ1-2; D is unclear. Sequenced input: PBMCs or T cells enriched from blood (not recorded which). The CDR3 DNA follows: TGTGCCAGCCGCGCGGGGTACTATGGCTACACCTTC. Its translation: CASRAGYYGYTF.